This TCR beta chain is drawn from a study of blood T cell repertoires in COVID-19. On the study more broadly: From T cells, B-cell-depleted T cells, or PBMCs came the material, which was cDNA or gDNA.

Patients of the Seattle cohort, enrolled during active infection, were followed longitudinally. The CDR3 covers 15 residues. Germline values: CDR1 MNHNS, CDR2 SASEGT. Germline trimming cut 3 bases from V and 0 bases from J; bases unmatched to any gene: 1. Per the original data handling: For nucleated cells, counts were estimated from reference gene primer amplification. Generated by immunoSEQ multiplex PCR, the TCRdb table keeps only in-frame clones and is missing some. That table is the source of V, J and clone size, and D and trimming were worked out from the DNA. The sample lists 150,000 to 160,000 clones, 65% to 90% occurring once.

Material: peripheral blood. The chain recombines TRBV6-1 with TRBJ2-4; 8 positions match TRBD1. This clonotype was obtained from a woman aged 55-70 years with COVID-19, enrolled during active disease. In DNA, the CDR3 is TGTGCCAGCAGTGAGGGGACAGGAGCCAAAAACATTCAGTACTTC. It specifies CASSEGTGAKNIQYF.